The 14 T cell receptor beta chains given below trace back to one sample, sequenced in a study of T cell responses to AZD1222 COVID-19 vaccine. Some clones are missing from TCRdb's copy, which holds only in-frame ones; the method was immunoSEQ multiplex PCR. This table has 50,000 or so clones, about nine tenths appearing once. The material was peripheral blood, obtained 28 days after the second AZD1222 dose. The receptors stem from an adult who received the AZD1222 COVID-19 vaccine.

This chain links TRBV7-9 with TRBJ2-7; 14 nucleotides match TRBD2. After removal of 5 bases from V and 3 bases from J, the junction contained 3 bases not matched to a gene. The V gene's germline CDR1 is SEHNR and CDR2 FQNEAQ (reference sequence). This CDR3 contains 15 residues. The DNA for the CDR3 is TGTGCCAGCAGCCCCGGACTAGCGGGAGGCTACGAGCAGTACTTC. The encoded protein is CASSPGLAGGYEQYF.

The chain employs TRBV11-2 and TRBJ1-2; 7 bases map to TRBD1. Trimming at V came to 3 bases and at J to 4 bases, leaving 5 bases not matched to a gene. The CDR3 is made up of 14 amino acids. Germline V lookup: CDR1 SGHAT, CDR2 FQNNGV. The CDR3 coding sequence is TGTGCCAGCAGCTTTGACAGGGATGGCTATGGCTACACCTTC. It is translated as CASSFDRDGYGYTF. Filled out from reference TRBV11-2 and TRBJ1-2, the complete variable domain reads EAGVAQSPRYKIIEKRQSVAFWCNPISGHATLYWYQQILGQGPKLLIQFQNNGVVDDSQLPKDRFSAERLKGVDSTLKIQPAKLEDSAVYLCASSFDRDGYGYTFGSGTRLTVV.

This sequence joins TRBV4-2 and TRBJ1-2, with D unclear. The CDR3 spans 11 residues. Germline V CDR1 and CDR2: LGHNA, YNFKEQ. Trimming shortened V by 0 bases and J by 6 bases, and 2 bases separated the two germline ends. The DNA for the CDR3 is TGTGCCAGCAGCCAAGACCATGGCTACACCTTC. It is translated as CASSQDHGYTF.

This clone was seen once. The V call is TRBV6-5, the J call TRBJ2-3, with D uncertain. The germline V gene has CDR1 MNHEY and CDR2 SVGAGI. Trimming took 8 bases from V and 0 from J, leaving 9 bases between them. The CDR3 contains 13 residues. In DNA form, the CDR3 reads TGTGCCAGCCCGACGGAGAGCACAGATACGCAGTATTTT. Its protein is CASPTESTDTQYF.

The rearrangement joins TRBV9 to TRBJ1-1, with D unresolved. The CDR3 sequence is 14 residues long. Trimming removed 2 bases at V and 6 bases at J, with 14 bases between. Germline assignment: CDR1 SGDLS and CDR2 YYNGEE. CDR3 DNA: TGTGCCAGCAGCGTTTCCTTCGAGGAGGCTGAAGCTTTCTTT. Amino acid sequence: CASSVSFEEAEAFF.

V gene TRBV15 combines with J gene TRBJ1-4; no reliable D call. Germline V gene data show CDR1 as LNHNV and CDR2 as YYDKDF (reference sequence). This CDR3 region has 13 residues. Trimming cost V 4 bases and J 7 bases, with 10 bases left between them. CDR3 loop: CATSKSTVEKLFF. CDR3 bases: TGTGCCACCAGCAAGTCCACAGTTGAAAAACTGTTTTTT.

For the CDR3, the DNA is TGTGCCAGCTCACAGGGACTTAGGAACACTGAAGCTTTCTTT. It yields the protein CASSQGLRNTEAFF. The chain employs TRBV28 and TRBJ1-1; tentative D call: TRBD1 (6 bases). The CDR3 length is 14 residues. The V and J ends lost 8 bases and 1 base respectively, with 14 bases between them. Germline-derived CDR1 and CDR2 are MDHEN and SYDVKM.

The chain recombines TRBV5-4 with TRBJ1-1, with D possibly matching TRBD1 (6 bases). The CDR3 extends over 15 amino acids. Deletions cut 0 bases from V and 1 base from J, with 10 bases between. CDR1 is SGHNT, CDR2 YYREEE, per germline (reference sequence). Here the CDR3 DNA reads TGTGCCAGCAGCTTGGGTGGGGGGCCGAACACTGAAGCTTTCTTT. Translating gives CASSLGGGPNTEAFF. Combining the CDR3 with reference TRBV5-4 and TRBJ1-1 gives the whole variable domain ETGVTQSPTHLIKTRGQQVTLRCSSQSGHNTVSWYQQALGQGPQFIFQYYREEENGRGNFPPRFSGLQFPNYSSELNVNALELDDSALYLCASSLGGGPNTEAFFGQGTRLTVV.

This clone was recorded once. The chain recombines TRBV21-1 with TRBJ1-5; TRBD1 was called by the table and not checked on the DNA. TRBV21-1 is a known pseudogene. This CDR3 has 18 amino acids. As DNA, the CDR3 is TGTGCCAGCAGCAAAGGGGGCAGGGGGCAAGCGGGCAATCAGCCCCAGCATTTT. This gives the protein CASSKGGRGQAGNQPQHF.

The chain employs TRBV3-1 (or the pseudogene TRBV3-2) and TRBJ1-2; D unresolved. Germline CDR1 is LGHDT and CDR2 is YNNKEL (reference sequence). Trimming pared 2 bases from V and 3 bases from J, leaving 1 base between. The CDR3 is 11 amino acids. The CDR3 protein is CASSQHYGYTF. The CDR3 coding sequence is TGTGCCAGCAGCCAACACTATGGCTACACCTTC.

The chain employs TRBV5-1 and TRBJ1-2, with 7 bases fitting TRBD1. The CDR3 totals 15 residues. Germline loops: CDR1 SGHRS, CDR2 YFSETQ. J gave up 4 bases and V 0 bases, and 6 bases lay outside the gene matches. CDR3 sequence: CASSLDPQGTYGYTF. As DNA, the CDR3 is TGCGCCAGCAGCTTGGACCCACAGGGGACCTATGGCTACACCTTC.

The rearrangement joins TRBV11-2 to TRBJ2-3, with D possibly being TRBD1 or TRBD2 (6 bases each). Looked up from germline, CDR1 is SGHAT and CDR2 is FQNNGV. Trimming cost V 6 bases and J 5 bases, with 21 bases left between them. The CDR3 sequence is 16 residues long. CDR3: CASRGGLQIQQDTQYF. The CDR3 DNA follows: TGTGCCAGCAGAGGGGGACTCCAAATCCAACAAGATACGCAGTATTTT.

The rearrangement uses TRBV6-6 and TRBJ2-1, with 14 bases identical to TRBD2. V shed 6 bases and J 9 bases; nucleotides not matched to a gene: 10. Germline V gives CDR1 MNHNY, CDR2 SVGAGI (reference sequence). The CDR3 runs 16 residues. Here the CDR3 reads CASREPTSGRAPEQFF. The CDR3 nucleotides are TGTGCCAGCAGAGAGCCGACTAGCGGGAGGGCCCCTGAGCAGTTCTTC.

The gene calls are TRBV6-2 or TRBV6-3 and TRBJ2-2, with 7 bases identical to TRBD2. V gave up 1 base and J gave up 5 bases; unmatched junction bases: 13. CDR1 is MNHEY and CDR2 is SVGEGT in the germline V gene. This CDR3 has 18 amino acids. Here the CDR3 DNA reads TGTGCCAGCAGTTACTACGCGAGGCGGGGGAGGACTACCGGGGAGCTGTTTTTT. This sequence encodes CASSYYARRGRTTGELFF.